This T cell receptor (beta chain) was sequenced in a study of radiotherapy plus CTLA-4 blockade in lung cancer. The study, taken as a whole, reports: Tumor-origin TCR clones grew in blood after radiotherapy plus ipilimumab.

This CDR3 is built from 15 residues. Per germline, CDR1 SGHTA and CDR2 FQGNSA. Sequencing used immunoSEQ multiplex PCR; TCRdb keeps in-frame clones, though not all of them. The table shows roughly 92,000 clones, with about 90% occurring only once. Worth noting for this clone: As yet, its antigen is unknown. At one end, the junction sequence differs from germline, possibly due to a read error.

This specimen was peripheral blood, taken from a patient treated with radiotherapy plus ipilimumab. This TCR was recovered from a human donor with non-small cell lung cancer who had a partial response to radiotherapy plus ipilimumab. The gene calls are TRBV7-2 and TRBJ2-2; 7 bases align to TRBD1. CDR3 sequence: CASSLTGLNAGELFF. DNA of the CDR3: TGTGCCAGCAGCTTGACAGGGCTGAACGCCGGGGAGCTGTTTTTT.